The TCR beta chain under discussion was sequenced for a study of blood T cell repertoires in COVID-19. Profiled with immunoSEQ multiplex PCR; TCRdb holds only in-frame clones, not every one. The table has 150,000 or so clones, 75% to 90% seen once. The germline CDR1 and CDR2 sequences are MNHEY and SMNVEV (reference sequence). V lost 6 bases to trimming and J lost 2 bases, with 11 bases between them. The CDR3 spans 13 residues. Everyone who took part was about 18 to 90 years old, and they came from 24 US areas. Clinical histories supplied by participants themselves formed the basis of cohort assignment.

The sequencing input was PBMCs or T cells enriched from blood (not recorded which). The chain has TRBV27 and TRBJ2-7, with D maybe TRBD2 (5 bases). The source is a woman aged 40 to 50 who had been exposed to COVID-19. The CDR3 here is CASRDDGTYEQYF. CDR3 nucleotides: TGTGCCAGCAGGGATGACGGGACCTACGAGCAGTACTTC.